Included here is one TCR beta chain sequence, with context. Its target is unknown. Per the germline V gene, CDR1 is MNHEY and CDR2 is SMNVEV (reference sequence). V was cut by 5 bases and J by 2 bases, with 9 bases left in between. This CDR3 comprises 14 residues. The data are from a study of regulatory T cells in long-lasting Graves disease. Broader study findings: Gene preferences differed: TRBV28, TRBJ1-2, TRBJ2-5 in persistent cases.

iRepertoire HTBI primers and Arm-PCR of CDR3 regions built TCR beta libraries. TCRdb itself ran the multiplex PCR reads through MiXCR, one entry per CDR3 protein. The sample has some 420,000 distinct CDR3 sequences; about 20% are singletons. Time point denoted: persistent/refractory GD, antithyroid drugs over 5 years with positive TRAb. The TCR library was prepared using RNA isolated from PBMCs. Per American Thyroid Association guidelines, Graves' disease was diagnosed. An endocrinology unit in Xi'an, China, supplied the patients. V is TRBV27 and J is TRBJ2-2; D gene uncertain. The receptor's source is a female donor with Graves disease. The material was peripheral blood mononuclear cells (PBMCs), obtained when the disease was refractory, from a patient treated with antithyroid drugs. The CDR3 nucleotides are TGTGCCAGCAGTCTTGGGATTAACACCGGGGAGCTGTTTTTT. Its protein is CASSLGINTGELFF.